This T cell receptor beta chain was documented in a study of Ad26.COV2.S vaccination and SARS-CoV-2 variants. This table comes from immunoSEQ multiplex PCR, and its TCRdb copy is limited to in-frame clones, with some not included. Of fewer than 400,000 clones in the sample, less than 90% are singletons; the top ten hold approximately 3.7%. The CDR3 spans 15 residues. V was trimmed by 5 bases and J by 3 bases, leaving 13 bases between them. Looked up from germline, CDR1 is SEHNR and CDR2 is FQNEAQ (reference sequence). Documented treatment: around 19 received Ad26.COV2.S at low or high dose, single or two shots; 5 received placebo; per-sample allocation not given. The study sampled participants on day 63 after the first vaccine or placebo injection.

This clonotype originated in a person between 18 and 60 years old who received the Ad26.COV2.S COVID-19 vaccine or a placebo. The starting material was peripheral blood, obtained in a trial of Ad26.COV2.S vaccine versus placebo. The rearrangement uses TRBV7-9 and TRBJ2-2, with D unclear. CDR3 region: CASSPRATYTGELFF. The CDR3 DNA reads TGTGCCAGCAGCCCCCGGGCCACTTACACCGGGGAGCTGTTTTTT.